The 7 T cell receptor beta chains presented below share a single source sample, sequenced in a study of spatial heterogeneity in lung cancer. Points from the study as a whole: Mutation tallies in tumors tracked expanded intratumoral alpha and beta TCR counts.

Time point: sample taken at primary tumor resection. No antigen has been identified for these receptors. TCRdb ran MiXCR on the 5' RACE reads and lists one entry per CDR3 protein. The data show about 100,000 distinct CDR3 sequences, with 4.4% seen just once and about 20% held by the top ten. The source was lung tumor tissue, collected at surgery. Receptors were obtained from a male donor with early-stage non-small cell lung cancer.

The table lists this clonotype with many counts. J is TRBJ1-3 and V is TRBV4-2; tentative D call: TRBD1 (5 bases). In germline, CDR1 is LGHNA, CDR2 YNFKEQ. Trimming removed 4 bases at V and 2 bases at J, with 15 bases between. There are 16 residues in the CDR3. The CDR3 loop reads CASSREVAGAGNTIYF. The DNA for the CDR3 is TGTGCCAGCAGCCGAGAAGTGGCGGGGGCTGGAAACACCATATATTTT.

This clonotype was counted at least ten times. This chain uses TRBV5-1 with TRBJ2-2, with unresolved D. The ends were cut back, 5 bases at V and 5 bases at J, with 13 bases in the middle. Germline values: CDR1 SGHRS, CDR2 YFSETQ. The length of the CDR3 is 14 residues. The CDR3 reads CASSSQLMTGELFF. The CDR3 DNA reads as TGCGCCAGCAGTTCTCAGCTGATGACCGGGGAGCTGTTTTTT.

This clonotype has a count of ten or more. The chain is built from TRBV5-1 and TRBJ2-1; 9 bases are shared with TRBD2. The CDR3 length is 13 residues. Germline trimming cut 5 bases from V and 6 bases from J; bases unmatched to any gene: 3. Per the germline V gene, CDR1 is SGHRS and CDR2 is YFSETQ. DNA for the CDR3: TGCGCCAGCAGTCTAGCGGGAATCAATGAGCAGTTCTTC. It encodes CASSLAGINEQFF.

This rearrangement joins TRBV4-2 to TRBJ2-7, with 11 bases aligning to TRBD2. J lost 2 bases, V lost 0 bases, and 0 bases had no gene match. This CDR3 comprises 15 residues. Germline V gives CDR1 LGHNA, CDR2 YNFKEQ. The CDR3 DNA reads as TGTGCCAGCAGCCAAGATAGCGGGAGGGCCTACGAGCAGTACTTC. It yields the protein CASSQDSGRAYEQYF.

In this sample, this clonotype turned up many times. The chain carries TRBV7-2 and TRBJ2-2, with 11 bases that match TRBD2. V was clipped by 2 bases and J by 4 bases; unmatched bases: 3. Per the germline V gene, CDR1 is SGHTA and CDR2 is FQGNSA. The CDR3 has 16 residues. The CDR3 DNA sequence: TGTGCCAGCAGCTTACCTAGCGGGAGGCGCACCGGGGAGCTGTTTTTT. Its protein product is CASSLPSGRRTGELFF. Variable domain in full (rest from reference TRBV7-2 and TRBJ2-2): GAGVSQSPSNKVTEKGKDVELRCDPISGHTALYWYRQSLGQGLEFLIYFQGNSAPDKSGLPSDRFSAERTGGSVSTLTIQRTQQEDSAVYLCASSLPSGRRTGELFFGEGSRLTVL.

This clonotype was seen ten or more times. The CDR3 spells CSAIPVNQPQHF. The CDR3 region has the DNA TGCAGTGCAATTCCAGTGAATCAGCCCCAGCATTTT. The rearrangement links TRBV20-1 to TRBJ1-5; D gene uncertain. CDR1 is DFQATT and CDR2 is SNEGSKA in the germline V gene (reference sequence). There are 12 residues in the CDR3. V gave up 6 bases and J gave up 4 bases, with 10 bases separating them.

This clonotype was picked up many times. The chain is built from TRBV7-2 and TRBJ2-4; 10 positions match TRBD2. The CDR3 consists of 12 residues. The germline V gene encodes CDR1 SGHTA and CDR2 FQGNSA. After removal of 5 bases from V and 16 bases from J, the junction contained 8 bases not matched to a gene. In nucleotides, the CDR3 is TGTGCCAGCAGCCTTACTAGCGGGAAGACTTACTTC. Protein sequence: CASSLTSGKTYF.